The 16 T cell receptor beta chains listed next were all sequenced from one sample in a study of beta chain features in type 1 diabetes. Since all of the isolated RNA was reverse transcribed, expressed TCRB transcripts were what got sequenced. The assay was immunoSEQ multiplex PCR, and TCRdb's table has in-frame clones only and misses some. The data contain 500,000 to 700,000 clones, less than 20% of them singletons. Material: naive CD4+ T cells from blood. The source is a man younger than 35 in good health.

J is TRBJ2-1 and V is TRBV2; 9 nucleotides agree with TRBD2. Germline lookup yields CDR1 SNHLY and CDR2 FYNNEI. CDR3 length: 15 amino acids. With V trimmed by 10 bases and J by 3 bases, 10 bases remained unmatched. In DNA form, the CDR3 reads TGTGCCACCCTGGAACAAGCGGGGGGCTACAATGAGCAGTTCTTC. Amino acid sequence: CATLEQAGGYNEQFF.

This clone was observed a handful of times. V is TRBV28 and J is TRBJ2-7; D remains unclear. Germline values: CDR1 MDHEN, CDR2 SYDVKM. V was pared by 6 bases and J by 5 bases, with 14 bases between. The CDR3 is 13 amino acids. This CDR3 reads CASSVWTENEQYF. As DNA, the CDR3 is TGTGCCAGCAGCGTCTGGACGGAAAACGAGCAGTACTTC. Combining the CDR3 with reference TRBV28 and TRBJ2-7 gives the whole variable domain DVKVTQSSRYLVKRTGEKVFLECVQDMDHENMFWYRQDPGLGLRLIYFSYDVKMKEKGDIPEGYSVSREKKERFSLILESASTNQTSMYLCASSVWTENEQYFGPGTRLTVT.

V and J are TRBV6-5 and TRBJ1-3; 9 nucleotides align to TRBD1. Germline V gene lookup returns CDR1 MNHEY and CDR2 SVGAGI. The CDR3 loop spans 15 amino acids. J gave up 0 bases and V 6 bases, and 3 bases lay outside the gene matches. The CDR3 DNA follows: TGTGCCAGCAGAGGGACAGGGCGCTCTGGAAACACCATATATTTT. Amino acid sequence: CASRGTGRSGNTIYF.

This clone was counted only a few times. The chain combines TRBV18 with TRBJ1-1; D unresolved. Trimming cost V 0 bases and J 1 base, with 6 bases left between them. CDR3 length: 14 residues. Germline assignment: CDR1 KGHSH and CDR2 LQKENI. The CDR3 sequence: CASSPPPGNTEAFF. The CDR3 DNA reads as TGTGCCAGCTCACCACCGCCCGGGAACACTGAAGCTTTCTTT.

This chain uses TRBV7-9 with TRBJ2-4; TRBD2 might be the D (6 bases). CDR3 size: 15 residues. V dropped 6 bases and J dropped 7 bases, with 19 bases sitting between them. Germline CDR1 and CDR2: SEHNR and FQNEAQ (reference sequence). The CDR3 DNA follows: TGTGCCAGCAGTCGGGGGTCCCCTTTCGAGAACATTCAGTACTTC. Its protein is CASSRGSPFENIQYF. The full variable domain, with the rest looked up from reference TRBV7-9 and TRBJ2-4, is DTGVSQNPRHKITKRGQNVTFRCDPISEHNRLYWYRQTLGQGPEFLTYFQNEAQLEKSRLLSDRFSAERPKGSFSTLEIQRTEQGDSAMYLCASSRGSPFENIQYFGAGTRLSVL.

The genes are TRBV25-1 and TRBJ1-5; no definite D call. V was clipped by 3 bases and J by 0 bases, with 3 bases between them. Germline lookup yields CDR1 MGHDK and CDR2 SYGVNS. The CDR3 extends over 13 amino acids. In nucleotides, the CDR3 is TGTGCCAGCAGTGACAGTAGCAATCAGCCCCAGCATTTT. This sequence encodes CASSDSSNQPQHF. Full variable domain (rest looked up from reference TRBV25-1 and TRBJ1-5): EADIYQTPRYLVIGTGKKITLECSQTMGHDKMYWYQQDPGMELHLIHYSYGVNSTEKGDLSSESTVSRIRTEHFPLTLESARPSHTSQYLCASSDSSNQPQHFGDGTRLSIL.

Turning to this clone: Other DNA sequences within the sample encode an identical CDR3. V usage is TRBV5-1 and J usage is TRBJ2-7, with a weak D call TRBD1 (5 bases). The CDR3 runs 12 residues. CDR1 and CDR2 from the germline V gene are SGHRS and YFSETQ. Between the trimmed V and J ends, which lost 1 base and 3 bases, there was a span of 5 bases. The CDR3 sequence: CASSLRGYEQYF. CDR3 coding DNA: TGCGCCAGCAGCTTGAGGGGCTACGAGCAGTACTTC.

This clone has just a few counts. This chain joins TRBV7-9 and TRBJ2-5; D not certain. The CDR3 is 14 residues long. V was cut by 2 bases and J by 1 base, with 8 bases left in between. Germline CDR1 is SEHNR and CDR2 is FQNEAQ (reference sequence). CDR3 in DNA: TGTGCCAGCAGCTTATTGGCCCTCCAAGAGACCCAGTACTTC. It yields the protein CASSLLALQETQYF.

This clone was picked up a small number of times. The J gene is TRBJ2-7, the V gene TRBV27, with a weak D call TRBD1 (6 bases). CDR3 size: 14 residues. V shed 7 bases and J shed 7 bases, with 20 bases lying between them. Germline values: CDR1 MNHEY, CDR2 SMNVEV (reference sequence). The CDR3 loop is CASTGAGRSREQYF. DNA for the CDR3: TGTGCCAGCACAGGGGCAGGGCGTAGTAGGGAGCAGTACTTC.

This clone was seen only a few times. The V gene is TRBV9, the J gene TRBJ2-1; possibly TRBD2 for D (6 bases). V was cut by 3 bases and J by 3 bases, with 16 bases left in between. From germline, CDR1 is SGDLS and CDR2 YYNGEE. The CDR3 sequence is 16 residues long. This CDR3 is CASSGERGNYYNEQFF. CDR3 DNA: TGTGCCAGCAGCGGAGAACGGGGGAACTACTACAATGAGCAGTTCTTC.

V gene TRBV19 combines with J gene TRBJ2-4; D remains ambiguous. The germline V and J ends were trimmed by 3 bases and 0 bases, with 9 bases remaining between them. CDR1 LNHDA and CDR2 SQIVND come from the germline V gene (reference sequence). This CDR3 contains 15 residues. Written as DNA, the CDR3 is TGTGCCAGTAGTATGGGCAGCATAGCCAAAAACATTCAGTACTTC. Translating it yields CASSMGSIAKNIQYF.

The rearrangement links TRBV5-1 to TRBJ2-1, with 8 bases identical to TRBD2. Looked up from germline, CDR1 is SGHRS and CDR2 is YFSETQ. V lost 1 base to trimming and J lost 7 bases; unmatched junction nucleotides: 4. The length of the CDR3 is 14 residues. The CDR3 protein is CASSLRTSGNEQFF. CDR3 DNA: TGCGCCAGCAGCTTGCGAACTAGCGGTAATGAGCAGTTCTTC.

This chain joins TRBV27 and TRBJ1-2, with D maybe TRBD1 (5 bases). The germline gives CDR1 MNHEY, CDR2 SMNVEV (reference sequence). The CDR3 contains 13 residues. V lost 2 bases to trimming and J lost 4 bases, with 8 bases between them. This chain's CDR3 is CASSLIQGYGYTF. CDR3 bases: TGTGCCAGCAGTTTAATCCAGGGCTATGGCTACACCTTC.

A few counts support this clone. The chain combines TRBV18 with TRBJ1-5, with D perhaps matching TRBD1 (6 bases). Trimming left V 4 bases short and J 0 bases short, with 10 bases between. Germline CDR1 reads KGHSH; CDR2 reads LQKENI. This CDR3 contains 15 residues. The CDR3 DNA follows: TGTGCCAGCTCACTTGGACAGAGTAGCAATCAGCCCCAGCATTTT. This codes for CASSLGQSSNQPQHF.

CDR3 sequence: CAISGTSGGETQYF. In DNA, the CDR3 is TGTGCCATCAGCGGGACTAGCGGGGGGGAGACCCAGTACTTC. The chain employs TRBV10-3 and TRBJ2-5; 15 nucleotides align to TRBD2. Germline lookup yields CDR1 ENHRY and CDR2 SYGVKD. J was trimmed by 5 bases and V by 6 bases; bases with no gene match: 1. The CDR3 contains 14 residues.

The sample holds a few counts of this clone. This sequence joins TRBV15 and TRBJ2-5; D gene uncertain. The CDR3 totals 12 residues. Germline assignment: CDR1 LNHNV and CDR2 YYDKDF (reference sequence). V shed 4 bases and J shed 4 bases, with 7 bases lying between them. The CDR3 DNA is TGTGCCACCAGCACAGGATCAGAGACCCAGTACTTC. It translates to CATSTGSETQYF.